This T cell receptor beta chain is drawn from a study of response to subunit inactivated influenza vaccine. Overall study findings and caveats: The authors put forward the suggestion that each seasonal influenza vaccination may bring in only a limited number of new T cells.

In TCRdb, the RT-PCR reads were re-called with MiXCR into one record per CDR3 protein. The table records roughly 170,000 distinct CDR3 sequences, about 10% of them present only once. V was clipped by 3 bases and J by 3 bases; unmatched bases: 6. Germline V gene data show CDR1 as DFQATT and CDR2 as SNEGSKA (reference sequence). This CDR3 is 15 amino acids long. As to this clonotype: Its antigen is unidentified.

This receptor was identified in a man in his fifties or sixties who received an inactivated influenza vaccine. The sequencing here drew on non-naive T cells sorted from PBMCs, taken on the day of vaccination. The rearrangement joins TRBV20-1 to TRBJ2-1; 9 positions agree with TRBD2. For the CDR3, the DNA is TGCAGTGCTAGTGATAGCGGGAGTCTCTACAATGAGCAGTTCTTC. This gives the protein CSASDSGSLYNEQFF.